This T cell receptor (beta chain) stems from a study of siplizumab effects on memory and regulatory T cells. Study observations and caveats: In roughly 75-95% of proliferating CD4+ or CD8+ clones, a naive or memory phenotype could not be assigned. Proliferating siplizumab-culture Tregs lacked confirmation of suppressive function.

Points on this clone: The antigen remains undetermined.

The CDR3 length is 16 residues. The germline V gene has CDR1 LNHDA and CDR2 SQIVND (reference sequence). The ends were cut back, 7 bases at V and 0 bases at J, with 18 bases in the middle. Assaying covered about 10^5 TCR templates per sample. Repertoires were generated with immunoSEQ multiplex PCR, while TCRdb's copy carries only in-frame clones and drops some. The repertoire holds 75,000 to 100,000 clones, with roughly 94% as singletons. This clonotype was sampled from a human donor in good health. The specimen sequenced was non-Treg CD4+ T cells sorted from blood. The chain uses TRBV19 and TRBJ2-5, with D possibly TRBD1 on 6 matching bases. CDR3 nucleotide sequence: TGTGCCAGTACTAAAACGACAGGAAAGTACCAAGAGACCCAGTACTTC. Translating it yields CASTKTTGKYQETQYF. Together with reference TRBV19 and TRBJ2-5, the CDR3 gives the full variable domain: DGGITQSPKYLFRKEGQNVTLSCEQNLNHDAMYWYRQDPGQGLRLIYYSQIVNDFQKGDIAEGYSVSREKKESFPLTVTSAQKNPTAFYLCASTKTTGKYQETQYFGPGTRLLVL.